Listed below are T cell receptor beta chains from one sample, sequenced in a study of blood T cell repertoires in COVID-19. TCRdb's copy holds only in-frame clones and misses some; the assay was immunoSEQ multiplex PCR. The profile covers 310,000 or so clones, with roughly 87% appearing a single time and around 8.9% taken by the ten largest. The source material was PBMCs or T cells enriched from blood (not recorded which). These receptors all stem from a woman aged 18-29 years who had recovered from COVID-19. CDR3s include the opening cysteine and the closing phenylalanine or tryptophan. The size entry is marked missing in some rows and otherwise reads once, few, many or a size class.

abundance: -; j_gene: TRBJ1-2; v_gene: TRBV15; CDR3aa: CATSGPTTGNYGYTF
abundance: -; j_gene: TRBJ2-7; v_gene: TRBV19; CDR3aa: CASSLRTASYEQYF
abundance: -; j_gene: TRBJ2-1; v_gene: TRBV4-3; CDR3aa: CASSQVAGGATYNEQFF
abundance: -; j_gene: TRBJ1-3; v_gene: TRBV7-6; CDR3aa: CASSTSIPGYSGNTIYF
abundance: -; j_gene: TRBJ2-7; v_gene: TRBV4-1; CDR3aa: CASSQDGASGRYEQYF
abundance: -; j_gene: TRBJ1-1; v_gene: TRBV5-1; CDR3aa: CASSWGQGRVYTEAFF
abundance: -; j_gene: TRBJ2-1; v_gene: TRBV13; CDR3aa: CASSLAGTGGNEQFF
abundance: -; j_gene: TRBJ2-1; v_gene: TRBV5-4; CDR3aa: CASSQLAGGLDNEQFF
abundance: -; j_gene: TRBJ2-1; v_gene: TRBV5-4; CDR3aa: CASSVTRDNEQFF
abundance: once; j_gene: TRBJ2-7; v_gene: TRBV6-1; CDR3aa: CASSGDLNKASGGIYEQYF
abundance: -; j_gene: TRBJ2-1; v_gene: TRBV5-4; CDR3aa: CASSLSGSSYNEQFF
abundance: -; j_gene: TRBJ2-3; v_gene: TRBV4-3; CDR3aa: CASSQEDRVADTQYF
abundance: -; j_gene: TRBJ1-2; v_gene: TRBV19; CDR3aa: CASSMGRGQFRGYTF
abundance: -; j_gene: TRBJ1-3; v_gene: TRBV6-5; CDR3aa: CASRSTGRNTIYF
abundance: -; j_gene: TRBJ1-2; v_gene: TRBV5-1; CDR3aa: CASSLTGGKGYTF
abundance: -; j_gene: TRBJ1-1; v_gene: TRBV5-5; CDR3aa: CASRAGQGGFMNTEAFF
abundance: -; j_gene: TRBJ2-5; v_gene: TRBV27; CDR3aa: CASSFGGRGETQYF
abundance: -; j_gene: TRBJ2-2; v_gene: TRBV18; CDR3aa: CASSLLAGGELFF
abundance: -; j_gene: TRBJ1-1; v_gene: TRBV19; CDR3aa: CASSIQRANTEAFF
abundance: -; j_gene: TRBJ1-1; v_gene: TRBV7-2; CDR3aa: CASSFGTGVKAFF
abundance: -; j_gene: TRBJ2-7; v_gene: TRBV6-5; CDR3aa: CASSSGIGWNYEQYF
abundance: once; j_gene: TRBJ2-3; v_gene: TRBV5-1; CDR3aa: CASSSDGLYSTDTQYF
abundance: -; j_gene: TRBJ2-3; v_gene: TRBV11-3; CDR3aa: CASSSGTSGVPAASDTQYF
abundance: -; j_gene: TRBJ2-1; v_gene: TRBV12-3/TRBV12-4; CDR3aa: CASTPDREGQFF